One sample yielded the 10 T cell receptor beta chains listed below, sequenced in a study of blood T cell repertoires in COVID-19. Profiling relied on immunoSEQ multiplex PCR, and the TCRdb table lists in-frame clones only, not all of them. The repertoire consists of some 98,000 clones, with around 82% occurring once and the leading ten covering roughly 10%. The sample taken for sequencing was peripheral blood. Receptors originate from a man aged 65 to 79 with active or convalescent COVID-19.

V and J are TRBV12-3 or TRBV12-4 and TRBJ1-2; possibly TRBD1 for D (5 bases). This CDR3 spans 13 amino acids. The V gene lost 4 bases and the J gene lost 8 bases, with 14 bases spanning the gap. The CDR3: CASSSSRDSGYTF. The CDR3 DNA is TGTGCCAGCAGTTCGAGCAGGGATAGCGGCTACACCTTC.

The CDR3 DNA sequence: TGTGCCAGCAGACTAGACAGGGGTGCCGGGGAGCTGTTTTTT. Translation: CASRLDRGAGELFF. The chain uses TRBV7-2 and TRBJ2-2; 8 nucleotides align to TRBD1. J gave up 6 bases and V 6 bases, and 6 bases lay outside the gene matches. From germline, CDR1 is SGHTA and CDR2 FQGNSA. The CDR3 loop spans 14 amino acids.

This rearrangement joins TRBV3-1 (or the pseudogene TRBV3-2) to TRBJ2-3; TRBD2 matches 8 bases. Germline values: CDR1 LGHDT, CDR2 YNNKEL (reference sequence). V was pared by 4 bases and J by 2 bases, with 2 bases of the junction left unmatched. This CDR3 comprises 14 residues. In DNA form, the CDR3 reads TGTGCCAGCAGCCTAGCGGGGAACACAGATACGCAGTATTTT. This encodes CASSLAGNTDTQYF.

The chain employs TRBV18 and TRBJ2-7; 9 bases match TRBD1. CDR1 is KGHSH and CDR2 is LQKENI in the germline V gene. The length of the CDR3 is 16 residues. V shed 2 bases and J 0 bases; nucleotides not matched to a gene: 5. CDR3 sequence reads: CASSPAGTGFSYEQYF. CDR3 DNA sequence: TGTGCCAGCTCACCAGCCGGGACAGGGTTCTCCTACGAGCAGTACTTC. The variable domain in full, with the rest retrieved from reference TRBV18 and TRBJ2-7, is NAGVMQNPRHLVRRRGQEARLRCSPMKGHSHVYWYRQLPEEGLKFMVYLQKENIIDESGMPKERFSAEFPKEGPSILRIQQVVRGDSAAYFCASSPAGTGFSYEQYFGPGTRLTVT.

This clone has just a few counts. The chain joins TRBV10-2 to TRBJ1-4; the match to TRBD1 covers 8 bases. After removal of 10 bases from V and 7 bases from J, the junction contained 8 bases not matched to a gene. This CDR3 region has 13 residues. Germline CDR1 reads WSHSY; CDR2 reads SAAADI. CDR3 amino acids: CANIPGTGEKLFF. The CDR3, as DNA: TGCGCCAACATTCCCGGGACAGGTGAAAAACTGTTTTTT.

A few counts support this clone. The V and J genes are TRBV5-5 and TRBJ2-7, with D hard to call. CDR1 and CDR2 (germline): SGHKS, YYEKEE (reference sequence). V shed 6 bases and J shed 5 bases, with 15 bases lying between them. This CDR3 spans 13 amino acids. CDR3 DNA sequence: TGTGCCAGCACCCTCGCCTCTAATGACGAGCAGTACTTC. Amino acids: CASTLASNDEQYF. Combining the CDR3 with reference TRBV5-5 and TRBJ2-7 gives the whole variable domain DAGVTQSPTHLIKTRGQQVTLRCSPISGHKSVSWYQQVLGQGPQFIFQYYEKEERGRGNFPDRFSARQFPNYSSELNVNALLLGDSALYLCASTLASNDEQYFGPGTRLTVT.

The chain's CDR3 is CASSFPGQGAYEQYF. CDR3 sequence (DNA): TGTGCCAGCAGCTTTCCGGGACAGGGGGCCTACGAGCAGTACTTC. The chain uses TRBV7-9 and TRBJ2-7; TRBD1 matches at 11 bases. Germline CDR1 is SEHNR and CDR2 is FQNEAQ (reference sequence). Germline trimming cut 3 bases from V and 2 bases from J; bases unmatched to any gene: 3. CDR3 length: 15 amino acids.

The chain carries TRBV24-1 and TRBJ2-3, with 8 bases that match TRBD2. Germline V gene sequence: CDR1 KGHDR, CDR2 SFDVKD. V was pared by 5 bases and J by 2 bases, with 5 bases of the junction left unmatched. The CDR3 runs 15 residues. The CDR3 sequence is CATSGGGLTTDTQYF. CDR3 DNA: TGTGCCACCAGTGGCGGGGGGTTAACCACAGATACGCAGTATTTT.

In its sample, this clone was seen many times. CDR3 nucleotide sequence: TGTGCCTGGAGGGTCGCAGGGGGCGCGAGGAACTATGGCTACACCTTC. Its protein product is CAWRVAGGARNYGYTF. The chain uses TRBV30 and TRBJ1-2; 8 positions match TRBD1. The ends lost 3 bases at V and 2 bases at J; junction bases unmatched: 11. The CDR3 covers 16 residues. CDR1 is GTSNPN and CDR2 is SVGIG in the germline V gene (reference sequence).

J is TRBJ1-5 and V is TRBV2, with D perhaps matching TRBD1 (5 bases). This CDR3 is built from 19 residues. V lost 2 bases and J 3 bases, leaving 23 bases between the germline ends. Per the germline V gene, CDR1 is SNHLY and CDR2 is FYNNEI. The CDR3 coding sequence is TGTGCCAGCAGTGAAATCCCGCAGGGTTCCTCCTTTAACAATCAGCCCCAGCATTTT. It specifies CASSEIPQGSSFNNQPQHF.